One sample yielded the 28 T cell receptor beta chains listed below, sequenced in a study of blood T cell repertoires in COVID-19. Some clones are missing from TCRdb's copy, which holds only in-frame ones; the method was immunoSEQ multiplex PCR. This sample has approximately 230,000 clones, with around 84% found just once. Material for sequencing was PBMCs or T cells enriched from blood (not recorded which). Every receptor here comes from a man aged 40-55 years who had recovered from COVID-19.

This clone was counted once. This sequence joins TRBV24-1 and TRBJ1-5; D is undetermined. V was cut by 0 bases and J by 1 base, with 9 bases left in between. The CDR3 spans 16 residues. Germline assignment: CDR1 KGHDR and CDR2 SFDVKD. This CDR3 reads CATSDLDTVSNQPQHF. The CDR3 DNA reads TGTGCCACCAGTGATTTGGACACGGTGAGCAATCAGCCCCAGCATTTT.

In this sample, this clone turned up a few times. V usage is TRBV30 and J usage is TRBJ2-2; 7 positions match TRBD2. Germline loops: CDR1 GTSNPN, CDR2 SVGIG (reference sequence). This CDR3 is 19 amino acids long. J gave up 4 bases and V 0 bases, and 17 bases lay outside the gene matches. The CDR3 region is CAWSVFGGDLLRSTGELFF. The CDR3 bases are TGTGCCTGGAGTGTATTTGGGGGGGACCTCCTCCGGTCCACCGGGGAGCTGTTTTTT.

V and J are TRBV18 and TRBJ1-1; 8 nucleotides match TRBD1. CDR3 length: 14 residues. Trimming removed 5 bases from V and 4 bases from J; junction bases left unmatched: 6. The germline CDR1 and CDR2 sequences are KGHSH and LQKENI. The chain's CDR3 is CASSKTGTGTEAFF. CDR3 in DNA: TGTGCCAGCTCAAAGACAGGGACAGGCACTGAAGCTTTCTTT.

This clone showed up just once. This chain links TRBV6-6 with TRBJ2-7; 9 bases map to TRBD2. Trimming removed 0 bases from V and 7 bases from J; junction bases left unmatched: 7. This CDR3 has 15 amino acids. Germline V gene sequence: CDR1 MNHNY, CDR2 SVGAGI (reference sequence). CDR3 region: CASSYSGGGAREQYF. The CDR3 DNA reads TGTGCCAGCAGTTACTCCGGCGGGGGGGCTCGGGAGCAGTACTTC.

A single count supports this clone. The chain is built from TRBV2 and TRBJ2-3; D is ambiguous. Trimming pared 7 bases from V and 0 bases from J, leaving 11 bases between. The CDR3 is 14 amino acids. Germline CDR1 SNHLY, CDR2 FYNNEI. The chain's CDR3 is CASTSSPSTDTQYF. The CDR3 region has the DNA TGTGCCAGCACCTCTTCCCCCAGCACAGATACGCAGTATTTT.

The chain employs TRBV2 and TRBJ2-5; 13 nucleotides line up with TRBD2. The CDR3 runs to 12 residues. In germline, CDR1 is SNHLY, CDR2 FYNNEI. The CDR3 bases are TGTGCAGGACTAGCGGGAGAAGAGACCCAGTACTTC. It codes for CAGLAGEETQYF.

This clone has only a few counts. The V and J genes are TRBV27 and TRBJ1-2; unclear D gene. Per the germline V gene, CDR1 is MNHEY and CDR2 is SMNVEV (reference sequence). Trimming removed 6 bases from V and 8 bases from J, with 16 bases in between. The CDR3 totals 13 residues. The CDR3 DNA sequence: TGTGCCAGCAGGGCCGCGGGGTTGAGAGGCTACACCTTC. Translating gives CASRAAGLRGYTF.

The rearrangement uses TRBV18 and TRBJ2-7; 8 nucleotides agree with TRBD2. Germline V gene sequence: CDR1 KGHSH, CDR2 LQKENI. The CDR3 covers 16 residues. After removal of 3 bases from V and 0 bases from J, the junction contained 7 bases not matched to a gene. CDR3 in amino acids: CASSPQTSAYSYEQYF. DNA for the CDR3: TGTGCCAGCTCACCGCAGACTAGCGCCTACTCCTACGAGCAGTACTTC.

This clone came up once. The chain carries TRBV5-1 and TRBJ1-2; D is perhaps TRBD1 (6 bases). This CDR3 contains 15 residues. Germline V lookup: CDR1 SGHRS, CDR2 YFSETQ. V gave up 0 bases and J gave up 3 bases, with 12 bases separating them. CDR3 protein: CASSLGTATDYGYTF. CDR3 DNA sequence: TGCGCCAGCAGCTTGGGGACAGCAACCGACTATGGCTACACCTTC.

This clone has only a few counts. The chain employs TRBV15 and TRBJ2-2; D unclear. The CDR3 is 13 amino acids. Germline V gene data show CDR1 as LNHNV and CDR2 as YYDKDF (reference sequence). V lost 3 bases, J lost 4 bases, and 6 bases lay in between. The DNA of the CDR3 is TGTGCCACCAGCAGCTACAGCACCGGGGAGCTGTTTTTT. Encoded protein: CATSSYSTGELFF.

The chain links TRBV24-1 to TRBJ1-2; D may be TRBD1 (6 bases). This CDR3 region has 13 residues. Germline assignment: CDR1 KGHDR and CDR2 SFDVKD. V lost 4 bases, J lost 8 bases, and 13 bases lay in between. The CDR3 spells CATSEQGKNGYTF. CDR3 sequence (DNA): TGTGCCACCAGTGAGCAGGGGAAGAACGGCTACACCTTC.

The gene calls are TRBV28 and TRBJ2-5; TRBD2 agrees at 8 bases. J lost 4 bases, V lost 6 bases, and 10 bases had no gene match. The CDR3 has 15 amino acids. CDR1 MDHEN and CDR2 SYDVKM come from the germline V gene. The CDR3 region is CASSGAGTSAETQYF. The CDR3 region has the DNA TGTGCCAGCAGCGGGGCCGGGACTAGTGCAGAGACCCAGTACTTC.

Only a few counts were recorded for this clone. The V gene is TRBV2, the J gene TRBJ2-1, with 10 bases identical to TRBD1. From germline, CDR1 is SNHLY and CDR2 FYNNEI. The CDR3 loop spans 19 amino acids. V lost 4 bases to trimming and J lost 1 base; unmatched junction nucleotides: 13. The CDR3 reads CASSGFGQGVAGSYNEQFF. CDR3 DNA sequence: TGTGCCAGCAGTGGGTTCGGACAGGGGGTAGCGGGATCCTACAATGAGCAGTTCTTC.

The chain employs TRBV12-3 or TRBV12-4 and TRBJ1-1; D remains ambiguous. The CDR3 runs 12 residues. Trimming pared 7 bases from V and 5 bases from J, leaving 11 bases between. CDR3 DNA: TGTGCCAGCACCCAGGTTGGAACTGAAGCTTTCTTT. Translated: CASTQVGTEAFF.

The gene calls are TRBV19 and TRBJ2-7; maybe TRBD2 (7 bases). There are 16 residues in the CDR3. Per the germline V gene, CDR1 is LNHDA and CDR2 is SQIVND (reference sequence). Trimming took 2 bases from V and 2 from J, leaving 16 bases between them. Written as DNA, the CDR3 is TGTGCCAGTAGTATACAAGGCGGGGGCGGAACCTACGAGCAGTACTTC. Amino acid sequence: CASSIQGGGGTYEQYF. The whole variable domain, filled in from reference TRBV19 and TRBJ2-7, reads DGGITQSPKYLFRKEGQNVTLSCEQNLNHDAMYWYRQDPGQGLRLIYYSQIVNDFQKGDIAEGYSVSREKKESFPLTVTSAQKNPTAFYLCASSIQGGGGTYEQYFGPGTRLTVT.

The V gene is TRBV5-4, the J gene TRBJ1-6; 7 nucleotides agree with TRBD1. The germline V gene encodes CDR1 SGHNT and CDR2 YYREEE (reference sequence). The CDR3 runs to 16 residues. Losses at the gene ends were 4 bases for V and 6 bases for J; bases not matched to a gene: 10. DNA of the CDR3: TGTGCCAGCAGCGCACCCCGACAGGGTTCTAATTCACCCCTCCACTTT. Protein product: CASSAPRQGSNSPLHF.

The V gene is TRBV7-3, the J gene TRBJ2-1; 14 nucleotides match TRBD2. There are 16 residues in the CDR3. The germline V gene encodes CDR1 SGHTA and CDR2 FQGTGA. V lost 5 bases and J lost 2; bases outside the gene matches: 2. In DNA form, the CDR3 reads TGTGCCAGCAGCCTGACTAGCGGGGGGGCCTACAATGAGCAGTTCTTC. Its protein product is CASSLTSGGAYNEQFF.

The gene calls are TRBV7-9 and TRBJ1-1; the match to TRBD1 covers 8 bases. Germline V gives CDR1 SEHNR, CDR2 FQNEAQ (reference sequence). V gave up 5 bases and J gave up 1 base; unmatched junction bases: 12. The CDR3 totals 17 residues. CDR3 region: CASSGIFGDRRNTEAFF. The CDR3 bases are TGTGCCAGCAGCGGAATCTTTGGGGACAGGAGGAACACTGAAGCTTTCTTT.

The rearrangement joins TRBV6-6 to TRBJ2-5; 8 bases agree with TRBD1. V shed 5 bases and J 5 bases; nucleotides not matched to a gene: 7. The V gene's germline CDR1 is MNHNY and CDR2 SVGAGI (reference sequence). The length of the CDR3 is 14 residues. CDR3 in amino acids: CASSPGGMRETQYF. The CDR3 coding sequence is TGTGCCAGCAGTCCAGGGGGCATGCGGGAGACCCAGTACTTC.

V and J are TRBV28 and TRBJ2-6, with D hard to call. In germline, CDR1 is MDHEN, CDR2 SYDVKM. The length of the CDR3 is 14 residues. V dropped 6 bases and J dropped 0 bases, with 6 bases sitting between them. CDR3 amino acids: CASSYASGANVLTF. CDR3 DNA: TGTGCCAGCAGCTATGCCTCTGGGGCCAACGTCCTGACTTTC.

This chain links TRBV27 with TRBJ1-5; 10 bases are a match to TRBD1. With 4 bases clipped from V and 2 bases from J, the junction kept 8 bases outside the gene matches. CDR3 length: 17 residues. Germline V gene lookup returns CDR1 MNHEY and CDR2 SMNVEV (reference sequence). As DNA, the CDR3 is TGTGCCAGCAGTTCTCTTTCCGGGACAGGGGGCAATCAGCCCCAGCATTTT. Its protein product is CASSSLSGTGGNQPQHF.

The gene calls are TRBV27 and TRBJ2-1; TRBD2 matches 9 bases. This CDR3 contains 15 residues. V lost 7 bases to trimming and J lost 2 bases; unmatched junction nucleotides: 6. CDR1 is MNHEY and CDR2 is SMNVEV in the germline V gene (reference sequence). CDR3 bases: TGTGCCAGCAAGTTAGCGGGGGCCACCTACAATGAGCAGTTCTTC. It translates to CASKLAGATYNEQFF.

This chain connects TRBV28 to TRBJ2-5; 10 positions agree with TRBD2. V shed 2 bases, J shed 4 bases, and the junction held 10 bases outside the gene matches. There are 17 residues in the CDR3. The V gene's germline CDR1 is MDHEN and CDR2 SYDVKM. The DNA for the CDR3 is TGTGCCAGCAGTTTAATAAGCGGGAGGGCCCTCGCAGAGACCCAGTACTTC. Translating gives CASSLISGRALAETQYF.

The CDR3 nucleotides are TGTGCCAGCAGTTTAGAGACTCTATCATCGGGTGAAGCTTTCTTT. This sequence encodes CASSLETLSSGEAFF. This chain connects TRBV28 to TRBJ1-1; D ambiguous. CDR1 and CDR2 (germline): MDHEN, SYDVKM. The CDR3 length is 15 residues. Between the trimmed V and J ends, which lost 2 bases and 7 bases, there was a span of 17 bases.

This chain joins TRBV15 and TRBJ2-7; 10 bases map to TRBD2. Germline V gene lookup returns CDR1 LNHNV and CDR2 YYDKDF (reference sequence). The CDR3 has 16 residues. With V trimmed by 0 bases and J by 1 base, 3 bases remained unmatched. The CDR3 sequence: CATSRDPSGSSYEQYF. CDR3 DNA: TGTGCCACCAGCAGAGATCCTAGCGGGAGTTCCTACGAGCAGTACTTC.

This clone was observed a few times. The genes are TRBV4-1 and TRBJ1-5; TRBD1 matches at 8 bases. The CDR3 has 13 residues. Germline loops: CDR1 MGHRA, CDR2 YSYEKL. The V gene end was trimmed by 4 bases and the J gene end by 5 bases; junction bases not matched to a gene: 1. As DNA, the CDR3 is TGCGCCAGCAGCCTGGACAGGGATCAGCCCCAGCATTTT. Amino acids: CASSLDRDQPQHF.

The chain carries TRBV30 and TRBJ1-3; D is uncertain. Germline values: CDR1 GTSNPN, CDR2 SVGIG (reference sequence). The length of the CDR3 is 14 residues. The V gene lost 5 bases and the J gene lost 2 bases, with 13 bases spanning the gap. DNA for the CDR3: TGTGCCTGGGGGCTCGGGAACCCTGGAAACACCATATATTTT. It yields the protein CAWGLGNPGNTIYF. Drawing the rest from reference TRBV30 and TRBJ1-3, the complete variable domain is SQTIHQWPATLVQPVGSPLSLECTVEGTSNPNLYWYRQAAGRGLQLLFYSVGIGQISSEVPQNLSASRPQDRQFILSSKKLLLSDSGFYLCAWGLGNPGNTIYFGEGSWLTVV.

The chain has TRBV19 and TRBJ1-4; D is unclear. CDR3 length: 14 residues. V lost 5 bases and J lost 4, with 11 bases in between. The germline V gene encodes CDR1 LNHDA and CDR2 SQIVND (reference sequence). CDR3 coding DNA: TGTGCCAGTAGTTATGAGAGAGTTAATGAAAAACTGTTTTTT. Its translation is CASSYERVNEKLFF. Using reference TRBV19 and TRBJ1-4 for the parts outside the CDR3, the full variable domain is DGGITQSPKYLFRKEGQNVTLSCEQNLNHDAMYWYRQDPGQGLRLIYYSQIVNDFQKGDIAEGYSVSREKKESFPLTVTSAQKNPTAFYLCASSYERVNEKLFFGSGTQLSVL.